The rows below give T cell receptor beta chains drawn from one sample of a study of response to subunit inactivated influenza vaccine. TCRdb re-analysed the RT-PCR reads in MiXCR, keeping a single row per CDR3 protein. Among 300,000 to 350,000 distinct CDR3 sequences, just over 20% were seen once, and the ten largest hold about 9.4%. The source material was PBMCs from blood, sampled approximately 20 months after vaccination. Receptors were obtained from a man aged 50-75 years who received an inactivated influenza vaccine. CDR3s include the opening cysteine and the closing phenylalanine or tryptophan. D genes are given only for firm matches. The size of a clone is reported for some rows only, either as once, few or many, or as a class for expanded clones.

clone_size	d_call	v_call	j_call	cdr3_nt	cdr3_aa
few	.	TRBV11-2	TRBJ1-1	TGTGCCAGCAGCCCCCTGGGCGGACTGAACACTGAAGCTTTCTTT	CASSPLGGLNTEAFF
.	TRBD2	TRBV6-1	TRBJ2-1	TGTGCCAGCAGTAGACTAGCGGGGGGACCTGAGCAGTTCTTC	CASSRLAGGPEQFF
few	.	TRBV5-1	TRBJ1-6	TGCGCCAGCAGCTTGGGGACGGGAAGTGGGTCACCCCTCCACTTT	CASSLGTGSGSPLHF
few	.	TRBV5-1	TRBJ1-1	TGCGCCAGCAGCTTGGGGGGACAAGTCACTGAAGCTTTCTTT	CASSLGGQVTEAFF
few	.	TRBV20-1	TRBJ2-2	TGCAGTGCTAGGGATCTAGCCGGGAAAGTCGGGGAGCTGTTTTTT	CSARDLAGKVGELFF
.	TRBD1	TRBV6-5	TRBJ1-1	TGTGCCAGCAGTTCTGGGTGGGAGGGGGCGACTGAAGCTTTCTTT	CASSSGWEGATEAFF
.	.	TRBV4-3	TRBJ1-2	TGCGCCAGCAGCCAAGGCCCATCGGCTAACTATGGCTACACCTTC	CASSQGPSANYGYTF
few	.	TRBV24-1	TRBJ1-2	TGTGCCACCAGTGATCCCTCCGGGACCGGCGGCTACACATTC	CATSDPSGTGGYTF
.	.	TRBV7-2	TRBJ1-1	TGTGCCAGCAGCTTAAAAGAGGCGAACACTGAAGCTTTCTTT	CASSLKEANTEAFF
.	.	TRBV4-3	TRBJ1-2	TGCGCCAGCAGCCAAGTACAAGGAGGCAACTATGGCTACACCTTC	CASSQVQGGNYGYTF
few	TRBD2	TRBV7-9	TRBJ2-1	TGTGCCAGCAGCTTAGATTTAGCGGGAAATGAGCAGTTCTTC	CASSLDLAGNEQFF
.	.	TRBV4-1	TRBJ2-5	TGCGCCAGCAGCCAAGTGGCAGGGGCACAAGAGACCCAGTACTTC	CASSQVAGAQETQYF
.	.	TRBV20-1	TRBJ1-2	TGCAGTGCTAGAGAGTTAGGAGGCTATGGCTACACCTTC	CSARELGGYGYTF